Included here is one T cell receptor (beta chain) sequence, with context. The antigen it binds to is not known. No base quality information exists; no much larger clone differs at one position. The immunoSEQ Assay, a bias-controlled multiplex PCR, was used to amplify TCRbeta CDR3 regions from genomic DNA. As for how the authors treated the data: The number of nucleated cells in each sample was estimated by amplification of reference gene primers within the assay. Sequence reads were collapsed and filtered to measure the absolute abundance of every unique TCRbeta CDR3 rearrangement. Productive Simpson clonality was computed per sample as the square root of Simpson's diversity index over productive rearrangements. TCRdb's version of the immuneACCESS table is confined to in-frame rearrangements and falls short of the full clone set. An unresolved V gene accounts for under half of the shortfall where checked; the remainder is of unknown origin. That table is the source of V, J and clone size, and D and trimming were worked out from the DNA. The sample contains 150,000 or so clones, roughly 93% of them found a single time. Of the sample, 2% to 3% is held by the ten largest clones.

The data were taken from a study of blood T cell repertoires in COVID-19 (dated by TCRdb to about 2020). In the study overall: Samples from collaborators originated in the United States, Italy and Spain and spanned both the acute and convalescent phases of COVID-19. Where available, HLA class I and class II types were taken from metadata supplied by the sample provider and were not determined by assay-based typing. Samples were obtained from the ongoing ImmuneRACE study (first 160 participants) and from over 1,000 subjects provided by 6 global collaborators. The material from the prospective study consisted of cDNA or gDNA derived from T cells, B-cell-depleted T cells, or PBMCs. The repertoires were made available in a free public database intended to serve as a resource for research on the immune response to SARS-CoV-2. The dataset comprised deeply sampled blood TCRbeta repertoires from subjects exposed to, actively infected with, or recovered from COVID-19. A de-identified subject ID, COVID-19 status, age in years and sex were almost always included in the sample metadata. Points the paper makes about the study in general: How much clinical and demographic metadata was included differed by source and by participant, and the metadata was provided uncurated.

The collaborating institutions used their own protocols to collect whole blood in K2EDTA tubes. Collaborator samples were shipped for TCRbeta analysis as frozen whole blood, isolated PBMCs, or DNA extracted from either sample type. The germline V gene specifies SNHLY as CDR1 and FYNNEI as CDR2. CDR3 length: 17 amino acids, cysteine to phenylalanine. The entry retains the CDR3 DNA only, 51 bases that are in frame from base 1. V sheds 0 bases and J sheds 0 bases, leaving 14 bases between their ends. Sequencing was done on a sample of peripheral blood. The sequence came from a young man with acute or convalescent COVID-19. This chain joins TRBV2 to TRBJ1-2; TRBD1 is a weak D gene call, 6 bases matching. The CDR3 region reads CASSEAQGMASNYGYTF. The bases are TGTGCCAGCAGTGAAGCTCAGGGGATGGCCTCTAACTATGGCTACACCTTC.